What follows are 23 T cell receptor beta chains derived from one specimen sequenced in a study of T cells in narcolepsy. The table came from immunoSEQ multiplex PCR; TCRdb's copy has only in-frame clones and leaves some out. The repertoire holds approximately 20,000 clones, with 92% as singletons. Material for sequencing was CD45RA- memory CD4+ T cells from PBMCs. These TCRs come from a human donor with narcolepsy.

The genes are TRBV19 and TRBJ1-2; 7 nucleotides match TRBD1. The CDR3 has 16 amino acids. V shed 4 bases, J shed 2 bases, and the junction held 10 bases outside the gene matches. CDR1 and CDR2 (germline): LNHDA, SQIVND (reference sequence). The CDR3: CASSTGQPRQNYGYTF. The DNA of the CDR3 is TGTGCCAGTAGTACGGGACAGCCTCGACAAAACTATGGCTACACCTTC.

The rearrangement uses TRBV11-2 and TRBJ2-7; 9 bases line up with TRBD1. This CDR3 contains 15 residues. Germline-derived CDR1 and CDR2 are SGHAT and FQNNGV. After removal of 5 bases from V and 3 bases from J, the junction contained 8 bases not matched to a gene. CDR3 DNA sequence: TGTGCCAGCAGCCCCCTGGACAGGGGCATCTACGAGCAGTACTTC. Amino acids: CASSPLDRGIYEQYF.

The V gene is TRBV29-1, the J gene TRBJ2-5; 13 bases fit TRBD2. CDR3 length: 15 residues. After removal of 7 bases from V and 5 bases from J, the junction contained 10 bases not matched to a gene. Germline assignment: CDR1 SQVTM and CDR2 ANQGSEA. For the CDR3, the DNA is TGCAGCGGCTACGGACTAGCGGGAGTCGGGGAGACCCAGTACTTC. It yields the protein CSGYGLAGVGETQYF.

This sequence joins TRBV18 and TRBJ2-1; 7 bases align to TRBD2. There are 17 residues in the CDR3. CDR1 KGHSH and CDR2 LQKENI come from the germline V gene. V shed 2 bases and J 4 bases; nucleotides not matched to a gene: 11. CDR3 nucleotides: TGTGCCAGCTCACCATATATCCCTAGCGGTCTTTACAATGAGCAGTTCTTC. Protein sequence: CASSPYIPSGLYNEQFF.

The chain is built from TRBV7-9 and TRBJ2-1; 13 bases are shared with TRBD2. Germline V CDR1 and CDR2: SEHNR, FQNEAQ (reference sequence). Trimming removed 1 base from V and 10 bases from J; junction bases left unmatched: 4. The CDR3 has 15 amino acids. In nucleotides, the CDR3 is TGTGCCAGCAGCTTAGTACTAGCGGGAGGGCCAGAGCAGTTCTTC. It specifies CASSLVLAGGPEQFF.

The chain joins TRBV25-1 to TRBJ1-2; D unresolved. Trimming cost V 3 bases and J 3 bases, with 8 bases left between them. The CDR3 covers 13 residues. Germline values: CDR1 MGHDK, CDR2 SYGVNS. The CDR3 loop is CASSEESYYGYTF. In DNA, the CDR3 is TGTGCCAGCAGTGAGGAGAGCTACTATGGCTACACCTTC.

The chain is built from TRBV28 and TRBJ2-7, with a tentative D call TRBD2 (5 bases). The CDR3 covers 14 residues. Germline values: CDR1 MDHEN, CDR2 SYDVKM. V was clipped by 3 bases and J by 2 bases, with 11 bases between them. The CDR3 sequence is CASSLSGVPYEQYF. The DNA for the CDR3 is TGTGCCAGCAGTTTGTCCGGGGTCCCCTACGAGCAGTACTTC.

The chain links TRBV5-1 to TRBJ2-2, with a possible D match to TRBD2 (6 bases). The ends were cut back, 2 bases at V and 2 bases at J, with 16 bases in the middle. Germline-derived CDR1 and CDR2 are SGHRS and YFSETQ. This CDR3 is built from 17 residues. In nucleotides, the CDR3 is TGCGCCAGCAGCTTTCCCTCCACGGGAGTAAACACCGGGGAGCTGTTTTTT. Amino acids: CASSFPSTGVNTGELFF. The full variable domain, its missing parts supplied by reference TRBV5-1 and TRBJ2-2, is KAGVTQTPRYLIKTRGQQVTLSCSPISGHRSVSWYQQTPGQGLQFLFEYFSETQRNKGNFPGRFSGRQFSNSRSEMNVSTLELGDSALYLCASSFPSTGVNTGELFFGEGSRLTVL.

The chain links TRBV6-6 to TRBJ2-4, with 7 bases fitting TRBD2. The junction had 6 bases not matched to a gene; V was cut back by 6 bases and J by 13 bases. The CDR3 is 11 residues long. Germline V gene data show CDR1 as MNHNY and CDR2 as SVGAGI (reference sequence). Written as DNA, the CDR3 is TGTGCCAGCAGGGGAGCGGGGAGGCAGTACTTC. It yields the protein CASRGAGRQYF.

V gene TRBV28 combines with J gene TRBJ2-1; unclear D gene. Looked up from germline, CDR1 is MDHEN and CDR2 is SYDVKM. The CDR3 loop spans 11 amino acids. With 8 bases removed from V and 10 bases from J, the gap between germline ends came to 12 bases. CDR3 coding DNA: TGTGCCAGCGCCAACCGGCAGGAGCAGTTCTTC. Its translation is CASANRQEQFF. Drawing the rest from reference TRBV28 and TRBJ2-1, the complete variable domain is DVKVTQSSRYLVKRTGEKVFLECVQDMDHENMFWYRQDPGLGLRLIYFSYDVKMKEKGDIPEGYSVSREKKERFSLILESASTNQTSMYLCASANRQEQFFGPGTRLTVL.

V is TRBV2 and J is TRBJ2-7; a weak D match, TRBD1 (7 bases). The length of the CDR3 is 12 residues. V was cut by 8 bases and J by 4 bases, with 12 bases left in between. Per the germline V gene, CDR1 is SNHLY and CDR2 is FYNNEI. The CDR3 here is CASSGGRYEQYF. The CDR3 DNA is TGTGCCAGCTCAGGGGGGAGATACGAGCAGTACTTC.

This clone occurred once. The chain couples TRBV5-1 to TRBJ2-2, with TRBD1 matching over 9 bases. Germline V gives CDR1 SGHRS, CDR2 YFSETQ. V gave up 4 bases and J gave up 7 bases; unmatched junction bases: 8. CDR3 length: 15 residues. CDR3 sequence (DNA): TGCGCCAGCAGCCCCCGGACAGGGGAAGGCGGGGAGCTGTTTTTT. The encoded protein is CASSPRTGEGGELFF.

The CDR3 loop reads CASSPLGPGTNTEAFF. The CDR3 DNA sequence: TGTGCCAGCTCACCACTTGGGCCAGGAACGAACACTGAAGCTTTCTTT. V is TRBV18 and J is TRBJ1-1; D is unresolved. Trimming took off 1 base at V and 1 base at J, with 13 bases between the two ends. The CDR3 has 16 residues. Germline CDR1 and CDR2: KGHSH and LQKENI.

On this clone itself: Sequence at one end of the junction differs from germline and may be a read error. This rearrangement joins TRBV28 to TRBJ1-2, with D tentatively TRBD1 (6 bases). This CDR3 comprises 15 residues. Germline values: CDR1 MDHEN, CDR2 SYDVKM. CDR3: CASRLSGGGINGYTF. CDR3 bases: TGTGCCAGCAGATTATCCGGAGGGGGGATCAATGGCTACACCTTC.

V is TRBV5-6 and J is TRBJ2-5; D may be TRBD2 (6 bases). V dropped 4 bases and J dropped 1 base, with 8 bases sitting between them. Per the germline V gene, CDR1 is SGHDT and CDR2 is YYEEEE. The CDR3 is 13 amino acids. CDR3 protein: CASSRDFQETQYF. The CDR3 DNA follows: TGTGCCAGCAGCAGGGACTTCCAAGAGACCCAGTACTTC.

The chain uses TRBV29-1 and TRBJ1-2; the match to TRBD1 covers 9 bases. Losses at the gene ends were 4 bases for V and 6 bases for J; bases not matched to a gene: 12. The CDR3 runs to 15 residues. CDR1 is SQVTM and CDR2 is ANQGSEA in the germline V gene. CDR3: CSVAGGTGYWDGYTF. CDR3 coding DNA: TGCAGCGTTGCGGGCGGGACAGGGTATTGGGATGGCTACACCTTC.

The V gene is TRBV10-3, the J gene TRBJ1-1; D is unclear. This CDR3 has 14 residues. V gave up 6 bases and J gave up 2 bases, with 13 bases separating them. Germline V lookup: CDR1 ENHRY, CDR2 SYGVKD. This CDR3 is CAIRNQRSNTEAFF. DNA for the CDR3: TGTGCCATCAGGAACCAAAGGAGCAACACTGAAGCTTTCTTT.

This clone was observed a handful of times. V gene TRBV7-8 combines with J gene TRBJ2-7, with D tentatively TRBD2 (6 bases). The V end lost 1 base, the J end lost 1 base, and 11 bases lay between the germline ends. The CDR3 covers 15 residues. The germline CDR1 and CDR2 sequences are SGHVS and FQNEAQ. CDR3 in amino acids: CASSLELAVSYEQYF. CDR3 in DNA: TGTGCCAGCAGCTTAGAATTAGCGGTGTCCTACGAGCAGTACTTC.

The CDR3 DNA sequence: TGTGCCAGCAGCTTATCACTGAATGAGCAGTTCTTC. This sequence encodes CASSLSLNEQFF. This sequence joins TRBV7-9 and TRBJ2-1; D not resolved. Germline lookup yields CDR1 SEHNR and CDR2 FQNEAQ (reference sequence). V shed 2 bases and J shed 7 bases, with 6 bases lying between them. The CDR3 length is 12 residues.

V gene TRBV7-2 combines with J gene TRBJ2-1; 10 nucleotides align to TRBD1. The CDR3 covers 13 residues. The germline gives CDR1 SGHTA, CDR2 FQGNSA. The junction had 2 bases not matched to a gene; V was cut back by 5 bases and J by 7 bases. CDR3 amino acids: CASSPGQGNEQFF. The CDR3 region has the DNA TGTGCCAGCAGCCCGGGACAGGGGAATGAGCAGTTCTTC.

The rearrangement links TRBV14 to TRBJ2-1; 9 nucleotides match TRBD2. The V gene's germline CDR1 is SGHDN and CDR2 FVKESK. V gave up 0 bases and J gave up 9 bases; unmatched junction bases: 9. This CDR3 has 16 amino acids. The CDR3 is CASSQDRIAGAGEQFF. The CDR3 coding sequence is TGTGCCAGCAGCCAAGATAGGATAGCGGGAGCGGGTGAGCAGTTCTTC. Drawing the rest from reference TRBV14 and TRBJ2-1, the complete variable domain is EAGVTQFPSHSVIEKGQTVTLRCDPISGHDNLYWYRRVMGKEIKFLLHFVKESKQDESGMPNNRFLAERTGGTYSTLKVQPAELEDSGVYFCASSQDRIAGAGEQFFGPGTRLTVL.

The V gene is TRBV7-8, the J gene TRBJ1-1; maybe TRBD1 (6 bases). Germline V lookup: CDR1 SGHVS, CDR2 FQNEAQ. This CDR3 is built from 13 residues. V gave up 6 bases and J gave up 3 bases, with 11 bases separating them. CDR3 coding DNA: TGTGCCAGCAGTTGGCAGGGGCACACTGAAGCTTTCTTT. It yields the protein CASSWQGHTEAFF.

This clone is a singleton in its sample. The genes are TRBV5-5 and TRBJ2-5, with TRBD1 as a possible D gene (6 bases). Trimming pared 2 bases from V and 3 bases from J, leaving 11 bases between. Per the germline V gene, CDR1 is SGHKS and CDR2 is YYEKEE (reference sequence). The CDR3 totals 14 residues. CDR3 protein: CASSFRAGEETQYF. The CDR3 nucleotides read TGTGCCAGCAGCTTTAGAGCAGGGGAAGAGACCCAGTACTTC. Together with reference TRBV5-5 and TRBJ2-5, the CDR3 gives the full variable domain: DAGVTQSPTHLIKTRGQQVTLRCSPISGHKSVSWYQQVLGQGPQFIFQYYEKEERGRGNFPDRFSARQFPNYSSELNVNALLLGDSALYLCASSFRAGEETQYFGPGTRLLVL.